The rows below give T cell receptor beta chains drawn from one sample of a study of shared T cell receptors in the human thymus. TCRdb keeps only in-frame clones here, not all; method: immunoSEQ multiplex PCR. The table shows about 380,000 clones, with around 95% occurring only once. What was sequenced was thymocytes. The receptor set was obtained from a human donor. Both conserved end residues are part of each CDR3. A D gene is named only where the DNA matches it firmly. Clone size is shown for a subset of rows, as once, few, many or a class of expanded clone.

d_call	clone_size	j_call	v_call	cdr3_length	cdr3_nt	cdr3_aa
NA	NA	TRBJ2-1	TRBV27	13	TGTGCCAGCAGTACTCTAGGGGGGGATGAGCAGTTCTTC	CASSTLGGDEQFF
NA	NA	TRBJ2-5	TRBV2	16	TGTGCCAGCAGTGAAGCCCAGTCCCCAAAACAAGAGACCCAGTACTTC	CASSEAQSPKQETQYF
NA	NA	TRBJ2-7	TRBV7-2	16	TGTGCCAGCAGCTTAGTACGGAGGCGGAATTCCTACGAGCAGTACTTC	CASSLVRRRNSYEQYF
TRBD2	NA	TRBJ2-3	TRBV28	12	TGTGCCAGCAGTAGCGGGAGCGGTACGCAGTATTTT	CASSSGSGTQYF
NA	NA	TRBJ2-1	TRBV7-8	16	TGTGCCAGCAGCTCTACGCCGGGACGGGGAAACAATGAGCAGTTCTTC	CASSSTPGRGNNEQFF
NA	NA	TRBJ1-2	TRBV5-4	16	TGTGCCAGCAGCTTCGGGGGCGTCCCAGCTAACTATGGCTACACCTTC	CASSFGGVPANYGYTF
NA	NA	TRBJ2-5	TRBV29-1	14	TGCAGCACCTCGGGGCCCTGGGGGGAAGAGACCCAGTACTTC	CSTSGPWGEETQYF
TRBD2	NA	TRBJ2-7	TRBV27	14	TGTGCCAGCAGTTTTAGCGGGCACTCCTACGAGCAGTACTTC	CASSFSGHSYEQYF
NA	NA	TRBJ2-1	TRBV11-2	15	TGTGCCAGCAGCCAAGGCGAGGGGAGAAGGAATGAGCAGTTCTTC	CASSQGEGRRNEQFF
NA	NA	TRBJ1-2	TRBV5-4	15	TGTGCCAGCACCCTTACGCCTGACGATCGCTATGGCTACACCTTC	CASTLTPDDRYGYTF
NA	NA	TRBJ2-7	TRBV5-4	15	TGTGCCAGCAGCCACCGAGCGGGTGGCACCTACGAGCAGTACTTC	CASSHRAGGTYEQYF
NA	NA	TRBJ1-5	TRBV7-2	16	TGTGCCAGCAGCTTATTGCCCCACAATAGCAATCAGCCCCAGCATTTT	CASSLLPHNSNQPQHF
NA	NA	TRBJ1-2	TRBV6-5	16	TGTGCCAGCAGTTCAAGGGGATGGGGCGAGGACTATGGCTACACCTTC	CASSSRGWGEDYGYTF
NA	NA	TRBJ2-5	TRBV11-3	13	TGTGCCAGCAGCTTGACTAGACAAGAGACCCAGTACTTC	CASSLTRQETQYF
TRBD1	NA	TRBJ1-1	TRBV19	20	TGTGCCAGCCATCTCCGGGACAGGGAGGTTAACGGGGTTATGAACACTGAAGCTTTCTTT	CASHLRDREVNGVMNTEAFF
TRBD1	NA	TRBJ1-5	TRBV19	16	TGTGCCAGTAAGAGGAGACAGGGGGCGAGTTCCCAGCCCCAGCATTTT	CASKRRQGASSQPQHF
NA	NA	TRBJ2-3	TRBV25-1	11	TGTGCCAGGACAGACACAGATACGCAGTATTTT	CARTDTDTQYF
NA	NA	TRBJ2-1	TRBV9	15	TGTGCCAGCAGCAGTCAGGACCGATTGTACAATGAGCAGTTCTTC	CASSSQDRLYNEQFF
NA	NA	TRBJ1-5	TRBV6-5	15	TGTGCCAGCAGTCCCTGGCCCAGGAGCAATCAGCCCCAGCATTTT	CASSPWPRSNQPQHF
TRBD1	NA	TRBJ2-7	TRBV7-2	17	TGTGCCAGCAGCTCCCACCCGGGGGACAGGGGAGCCTACGAGCAGTACTTC	CASSSHPGDRGAYEQYF
TRBD1	NA	TRBJ2-7	TRBV18	13	TGTGCCAGCTCATCGGGACAGACCTACGAGCAGTACTTC	CASSSGQTYEQYF
TRBD2	NA	TRBJ2-7	TRBV7-6	17	TGTGCCAGCAGCCCGGTAATCGTAGCGGGAGGACACTACGAGCAGTACTTC	CASSPVIVAGGHYEQYF
TRBD2	NA	TRBJ2-7	TRBV29-1	16	TGCAGCGTTGAAAGCCCCAGGACTAGCGGGAGGTACGAGCAGTACTTC	CSVESPRTSGRYEQYF
NA	NA	TRBJ2-3	TRBV6-7	16	TGTGCCAGCAGTTACTCGAGGGGACTCCTAGTAAATACGCAGTATTTT	CASSYSRGLLVNTQYF
TRBD1	NA	TRBJ2-7	TRBV10-1	14	TGCGCCACCACGGGACAGACTAAAAACTACGAGCAGTACTTC	CATTGQTKNYEQYF
NA	NA	TRBJ2-5	TRBV27	13	TGTGCCAGCAGTACCGGAACGGAAGAGACCCAGTACTTC	CASSTGTEETQYF
TRBD1	NA	TRBJ1-5	TRBV10-2	16	TGCGCCAGCGGACGGGACAGGCGATATAGCAATCAGCCCCAGCATTTT	CASGRDRRYSNQPQHF
NA	NA	TRBJ1-3	TRBV4-2	17	TGTGCCAGCAGCCAACCCCGGACAAACAAAGCCGGAAACACCATATATTTT	CASSQPRTNKAGNTIYF
NA	NA	TRBJ1-1	TRBV7-2	14	TGTGCCAGCAGCTCACAGGGATGGGACACTGAAGCTTTCTTT	CASSSQGWDTEAFF
NA	NA	TRBJ1-4	TRBV14	15	TGTGCCAGCAGCCAAGAAATCAGGGGTGAGGAAAAACTGTTTTTT	CASSQEIRGEEKLFF
TRBD1	NA	TRBJ2-7	TRBV6-5	15	TGTGCCAGCAGTTCGATCCAGGGGGCCCCCTACGAGCAGTACTTC	CASSSIQGAPYEQYF
TRBD2	NA	TRBJ2-2	TRBV19	18	TGTGCCAGTAGTATGACTAGCGGGAGAATGGCGTACACCGGGGAGCTGTTTTTT	CASSMTSGRMAYTGELFF
NA	NA	TRBJ1-2	TRBV2	15	TGTGCCAGCAGTCTTTTCCAGGGCAGGGAATATGGCTACACCTTC	CASSLFQGREYGYTF
TRBD1	NA	TRBJ1-1	TRBV12-5	20	TGTGCTAGTGGTAGAGTCACAGGGGAAGCCATACTAGATCGAAACACTGAAGCTTTCTTT	CASGRVTGEAILDRNTEAFF
NA	NA	TRBJ2-7	TRBV6-5	14	TGTGCCAGCAGTCAAGGACAGAAGCCCTACGAGCAGTACTTC	CASSQGQKPYEQYF
NA	NA	TRBJ1-1	TRBV2	11	TGTGCCTTAGCGGCAAGCACTGAAGCTTTCTTT	CALAASTEAFF
TRBD1	NA	TRBJ1-1	TRBV11-2	16	TGTGCCAGCAGCTTAGAAGACAGGGGTAGAGCCACTGAAGCTTTCTTT	CASSLEDRGRATEAFF
TRBD1	NA	TRBJ1-1	TRBV29-1	14	TGCAGCGTTGGGCAGGGGGTCCTGAACACTGAAGCTTTCTTT	CSVGQGVLNTEAFF
NA	NA	TRBJ2-7	TRBV6-1	13	TGTGCCAGCAGCCCGGGACCACCGTACGAGCAGTACTTC	CASSPGPPYEQYF
NA	NA	TRBJ2-3	TRBV10-1	16	TGCGCCAGCAGTGAACAGCAGGGTGATCACACAGATACGCAGTATTTT	CASSEQQGDHTDTQYF
TRBD2	NA	TRBJ2-7	TRBV4-2	20	TGTGCCAGCAGCCAAAACCCGGGACTAGCGGGAGGTGAAGGGTCCTACGAGCAGTACTTC	CASSQNPGLAGGEGSYEQYF
TRBD2	NA	TRBJ2-7	TRBV18	15	TGTGCCAGCTCACCACCGCTCCTAGCGGGAGTCGAGCAGTACTTC	CASSPPLLAGVEQYF
NA	NA	TRBJ1-4	TRBV5-1	17	TGCGCCAGCAGCTTGGAATGGGAGGGCTCGATTAATGAAAAACTGTTTTTT	CASSLEWEGSINEKLFF
NA	NA	TRBJ2-1	TRBV28	14	TGTGCCAGCAGTTTCACTGGTTGGGACAATGAGCAGTTCTTC	CASSFTGWDNEQFF
TRBD1	once	TRBJ1-2	TRBV7-9	15	TGTGCCAGCAGCGGAAGGGACAGGGAAGCCTATGGCTACACCTTC	CASSGRDREAYGYTF
NA	NA	TRBJ1-2	TRBV7-6	13	TGTGCCAGCAGCTTAGGAGGGGCGGAGGGCTACACCTTC	CASSLGGAEGYTF
NA	NA	TRBJ2-3	TRBV10-2	13	TGCGCCAGCAGTGAGTCGAACACAGATACGCAGTATTTT	CASSESNTDTQYF
NA	NA	TRBJ1-5	TRBV10-3	12	TGTGCCATCAGTGAGACAGGGCAGCCCCAGCATTTT	CAISETGQPQHF
NA	NA	TRBJ1-1	TRBV6-4	14	TGTGCCAGGCACCTCCGGGGGGAGAACACTGAAGCTTTCTTT	CARHLRGENTEAFF
NA	NA	TRBJ2-2	TRBV14	15	TGTGCCAGCAGCCCGGGCCCCCGGGGCACCGGGGAGCTGTTTTTT	CASSPGPRGTGELFF
NA	once	TRBJ2-1	TRBV30	13	TGTGCCTGGACCAACAGGGGGGGGAATGAGCAGTTCTTC	CAWTNRGGNEQFF
TRBD1	NA	TRBJ1-2	TRBV6-6	14	TGTGCCAGCAGTTGGACAGGGGGTAACTATGGCTACACCTTC	CASSWTGGNYGYTF
TRBD2	NA	TRBJ2-1	TRBV27	17	TGTGCCAGCAGTAAGGGACTAGCGGAGCCCTCCTACAATGAGCAGTTCTTC	CASSKGLAEPSYNEQFF
NA	NA	TRBJ2-7	TRBV6-1	18	TGTGCCAGCAGTGTCTCGGAAGTGAGGGGGGACCTCTCCTACGAGCAGTACTTC	CASSVSEVRGDLSYEQYF
TRBD1	NA	TRBJ1-1	TRBV5-1	23	TGCGCCAGCAGCCCCTTGGGACAGGGGGAAAGTGGAATGGTGGTTTGGGGTAAACCTGAAGCTTTCTTT	CASSPLGQGESGMVVWGKPEAFF